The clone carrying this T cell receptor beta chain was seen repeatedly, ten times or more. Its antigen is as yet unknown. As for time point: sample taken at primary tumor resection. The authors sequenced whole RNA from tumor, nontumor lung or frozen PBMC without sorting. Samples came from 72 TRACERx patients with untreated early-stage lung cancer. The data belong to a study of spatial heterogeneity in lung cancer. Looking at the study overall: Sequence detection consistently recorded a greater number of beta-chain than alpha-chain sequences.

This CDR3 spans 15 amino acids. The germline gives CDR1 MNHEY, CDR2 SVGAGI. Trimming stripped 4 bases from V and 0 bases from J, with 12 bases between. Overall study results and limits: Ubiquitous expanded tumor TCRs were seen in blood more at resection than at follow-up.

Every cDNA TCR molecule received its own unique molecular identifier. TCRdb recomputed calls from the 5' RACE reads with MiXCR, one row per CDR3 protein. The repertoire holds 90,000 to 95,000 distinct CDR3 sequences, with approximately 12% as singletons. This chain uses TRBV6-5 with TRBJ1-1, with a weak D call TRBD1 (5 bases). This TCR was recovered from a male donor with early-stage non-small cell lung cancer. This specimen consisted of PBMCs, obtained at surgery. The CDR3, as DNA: TGTGCCAGCAGTTCCCCGACAGACATGAACACTGAAGCTTTCTTT. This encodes CASSSPTDMNTEAFF.